Sequencing of this T cell receptor (beta chain) was carried out in a study of PD-1 blockade in mismatch repair-deficient tumors. Study overall: Enrolled about 2013-2016, patients had progressing, pretreated mismatch repair-deficient cancers of about a dozen types.

This clone was observed a few times. The data were produced by immunoSEQ multiplex PCR, yet TCRdb's version contains in-frame clones alone and is incomplete. The sample holds over 30,000 clones, approximately 80% seen once. All patients were mismatch repair deficient, assessed by either PCR or immunohistochemistry. A few pembrolizumab responders had their TCRs sequenced. This CDR3 spans 15 amino acids. Germline V gives CDR1 KGHSH, CDR2 LQKENI. V lost 5 bases to trimming and J lost 1 base, with 15 bases between them. The sequenced sample was PBMCs, obtained approximately 6 weeks after starting pembrolizumab. V and J are TRBV18 and TRBJ2-7, with D possibly matching TRBD1 (6 bases). This sequence originates from an adult with mismatch repair-deficient cancer. The CDR3 sequence: CASSFQGIGSYEQYF. Here the CDR3 DNA reads TGTGCCAGCTCATTTCAGGGGATTGGTTCCTACGAGCAGTACTTC. Full variable domain (remainder filled in from reference TRBV18 and TRBJ2-7): NAGVMQNPRHLVRRRGQEARLRCSPMKGHSHVYWYRQLPEEGLKFMVYLQKENIIDESGMPKERFSAEFPKEGPSILRIQQVVRGDSAAYFCASSFQGIGSYEQYFGPGTRLTVT.